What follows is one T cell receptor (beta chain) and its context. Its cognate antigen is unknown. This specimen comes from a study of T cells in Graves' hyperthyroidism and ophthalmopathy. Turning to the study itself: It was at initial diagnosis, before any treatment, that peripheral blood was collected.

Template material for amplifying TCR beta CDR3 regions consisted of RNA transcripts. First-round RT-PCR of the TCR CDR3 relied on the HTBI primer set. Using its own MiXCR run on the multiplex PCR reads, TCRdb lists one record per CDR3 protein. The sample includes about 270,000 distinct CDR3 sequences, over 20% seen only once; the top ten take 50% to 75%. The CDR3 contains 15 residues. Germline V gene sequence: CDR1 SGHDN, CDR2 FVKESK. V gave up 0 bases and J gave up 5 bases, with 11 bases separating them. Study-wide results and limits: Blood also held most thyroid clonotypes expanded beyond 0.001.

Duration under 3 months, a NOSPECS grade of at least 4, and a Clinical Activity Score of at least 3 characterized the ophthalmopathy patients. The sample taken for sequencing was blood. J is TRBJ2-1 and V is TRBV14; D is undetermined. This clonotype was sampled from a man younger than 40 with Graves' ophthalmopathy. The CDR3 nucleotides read TGTGCCAGCAGCCAAGATTGGACCATGGACAATGAGCAGTTCTTC. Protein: CASSQDWTMDNEQFF.